The rows below give T cell receptor beta chains drawn from one sample of a study of OX40 agonist ivuxolimab in advanced cancers. Data came from immunoSEQ multiplex PCR; TCRdb stores just in-frame clones and leaves some out. The data show 70,000 to 100,000 clones, over 75% seen once. The source was CD4+ or CD8+ T cells sorted from blood, collected in a trial of the OX40 agonist ivuxolimab. These receptors originate from an adult with an advanced solid tumor such as melanoma, head and neck, liver or kidney cancer. CDR3s include the opening cysteine and the closing phenylalanine or tryptophan. The D gene is left open where the match is weak. Part of the rows lack a size; the others show once, few, many or a class for expanded clones.

D gene,V gene,clone size,J gene,CDR3 protein,CDR3 DNA
.,TRBV29-1,.,TRBJ2-3,CSAGEQTDTQYF,TGCAGCGCCGGGGAGCAAACAGATACGCAGTATTTT
.,TRBV10-3,.,TRBJ2-7,CAISRDLDSYEQYF,TGTGCCATCAGCCGGGACTTAGACTCCTACGAGCAGTACTTC
.,TRBV18,.,TRBJ2-5,CASSPPSQETQYF,TGTGCCAGCTCACCACCGAGCCAAGAGACCCAGTACTTC
.,TRBV6-5,once,TRBJ2-7,CASSYSHGSYEQYF,TGTGCCAGCAGTTACTCGCACGGCTCCTACGAGCAGTACTTC
.,TRBV6-6,.,TRBJ2-7,CASSLRENGPYEQYF,TGTGCCAGCAGTCTCAGGGAGAATGGGCCATACGAGCAGTACTTC
.,TRBV5-4,.,TRBJ2-7,CASSLARGRGREQYF,TGTGCCAGCAGCTTGGCGAGGGGACGCGGGCGGGAGCAGTACTTC
.,TRBV27,once,TRBJ2-7,CASSLWAQQEQYF,TGTGCCAGCAGTTTATGGGCCCAGCAAGAGCAGTACTTC
.,TRBV30,once,TRBJ1-4,CAWQDRRSNEKLFF,TGTGCCTGGCAGGACCGTCGTTCTAATGAAAAACTGTTTTTT
.,TRBV29-1,.,TRBJ1-5,CSVGDGPGSQPQHF,TGCAGCGTCGGTGACGGTCCTGGCTCTCAGCCCCAGCATTTT
TRBD1,TRBV25-1,.,TRBJ2-7,CASRAGQGAYEQYF,TGTGCCAGCAGAGCCGGACAGGGGGCGTACGAGCAGTACTTC
TRBD1,TRBV10-3,once,TRBJ1-1,CAMGQGEWTEAFF,TGTGCCATGGGACAGGGTGAATGGACTGAAGCTTTCTTT
TRBD1,TRBV19,.,TRBJ2-1,CASSINPTGPSSYNEQFF,TGTGCCAGTAGTATTAACCCGACAGGGCCTAGCTCCTACAATGAGCAGTTCTTC
.,TRBV14,.,TRBJ2-5,CASSPSGAKAETQYF,TGTGCCAGCAGCCCTTCGGGGGCCAAAGCAGAGACCCAGTACTTC
TRBD2,TRBV7-2,few,TRBJ2-1,CATQAGEAWGEQFF,TGTGCCACCCAGGCGGGAGAAGCGTGGGGTGAGCAGTTCTTC
TRBD1,TRBV11-3,.,TRBJ2-7,CASSPPQGKGYEQYF,TGTGCCAGCAGCCCCCCACAGGGGAAGGGCTACGAGCAGTACTTC
TRBD2,TRBV10-3,.,TRBJ2-1,CAIRTESGISYNEQFF,TGTGCCATCAGAACGGAGAGCGGGATTAGCTACAATGAGCAGTTCTTC
.,TRBV9,.,TRBJ2-3,CASSVLYTGTDTQYF,TGTGCCAGCAGCGTTCTATACACCGGCACAGATACGCAGTATTTT
.,TRBV30,.,TRBJ1-6,CAWSVLEFTGNILYNSPLHF,TGTGCCTGGAGTGTACTTGAGTTTACAGGCAATATTTTGTATAATTCACCCCTCCACTTT
.,TRBV6-6,.,TRBJ1-1,CASGPTGTEAFF,TGTGCCAGCGGACCGACGGGGACTGAAGCTTTCTTT
.,TRBV30,.,TRBJ2-7,CAWSPQYEQYF,TGTGCCTGGAGTCCCCAGTACGAGCAGTACTTC
TRBD2,TRBV5-6,.,TRBJ2-1,CASSTTSGSRGSYNEQFF,TGTGCCAGCAGCACAACTAGCGGGAGCCGGGGCTCCTACAATGAGCAGTTCTTC
TRBD1,TRBV5-1,.,TRBJ1-2,CASSSTPPGTGYSGYTF,TGCGCCAGCAGCTCCACTCCTCCCGGGACAGGGTACTCTGGCTACACCTTC
TRBD1,TRBV19,.,TRBJ1-5,CASGDRAGQPQHF,TGTGCCAGTGGAGACAGGGCCGGACAGCCCCAGCATTTT
.,TRBV9,.,TRBJ1-3,CASSQGGRAIYF,TGTGCCAGCAGCCAAGGAGGACGGGCCATATATTTT
TRBD1,TRBV7-2,few,TRBJ1-4,CASRSGTGSNEKLFF,TGTGCCAGCAGGTCCGGGACAGGGTCTAATGAAAAACTGTTTTTT
TRBD1,TRBV10-1,few,TRBJ1-2,CASSTPGTGENDYTF,TGCGCCAGCAGTACGCCCGGGACAGGGGAAAACGACTACACCTTC
.,TRBV7-6,.,TRBJ2-2,CASRGTGNRGELFF,TGTGCCAGCAGGGGGACTGGGAACCGCGGGGAGCTGTTTTTT
TRBD2,TRBV27,.,TRBJ2-3,CASSPLRNSGSAQYF,TGTGCCAGCAGTCCCCTGCGTAATAGCGGGAGTGCGCAGTATTTT
TRBD1,TRBV30,.,TRBJ2-5,CAGSPGTVYRAQYF,TGTGCCGGAAGTCCCGGGACAGTGTATCGGGCCCAGTACTTC
.,TRBV15,.,TRBJ1-3,CATSREGREENTIYF,TGTGCCACCAGCAGAGAAGGGAGGGAAGAAAACACCATATATTTT
.,TRBV19,few,TRBJ1-1,CASSMMWRSTEAFF,TGTGCCAGTAGTATGATGTGGAGGTCCACTGAAGCTTTCTTT
.,TRBV5-4,once,TRBJ2-1,CASSLVEWGRGSGEGRLF,.
TRBD2,TRBV5-1,.,TRBJ2-1,CASSLVASGYNEQFF,TGCGCCAGCAGCTTGGTGGCTAGCGGGTACAATGAGCAGTTCTTC
.,TRBV9,.,TRBJ2-2,CASSVAKGPRGTGELFF,TGTGCCAGCAGCGTTGCAAAGGGCCCACGTGGCACCGGGGAGCTGTTTTTT
.,TRBV30,.,TRBJ1-4,CAWTSSGEKLFF,TGTGCCTGGACCTCCAGCGGGGAAAAACTGTTTTTT
.,TRBV30,.,TRBJ1-1,CAWSFGTNTEAFF,TGTGCCTGGAGTTTCGGGACCAACACTGAAGCTTTCTTT
TRBD1,TRBV7-9,.,TRBJ1-5,CASSPGTGGSQPQHF,TGTGCCAGCAGCCCCGGGACAGGGGGCTCTCAGCCCCAGCATTTT